The 8 T cell receptor beta chains listed next were all sequenced from one sample in a study of T cell responses to AZD1222 COVID-19 vaccine. Assay used: immunoSEQ multiplex PCR; TCRdb lists only in-frame clones, some missing. The data contain around 150,000 clones, 88% of them singletons. This specimen consisted of peripheral blood, obtained on day 0 of AZD1222 vaccination. All receptors come from an adult in good health.

This clone was observed a few times. The chain employs TRBV29-1 and TRBJ1-2; D is unresolved. This CDR3 is built from 13 residues. The ends were cut back, 3 bases at V and 4 bases at J, with 12 bases in the middle. The germline V gene has CDR1 SQVTM and CDR2 ANQGSEA. CDR3 DNA sequence: TGCAGCGTTGAGATAGCCCGTCCCTATGGCTACACCTTC. This codes for CSVEIARPYGYTF.

J is TRBJ2-2 and V is TRBV27, with D unclear. V lost 6 bases, J lost 5 bases, and 13 bases lay in between. Germline V lookup: CDR1 MNHEY, CDR2 SMNVEV (reference sequence). The CDR3 totals 14 residues. CDR3 coding DNA: TGTGCCAGCAGCCTCTCCCGAGAAACCGGGGAGCTGTTTTTT. Its protein is CASSLSRETGELFF.

A single count supports this clone. The chain joins TRBV4-1 to TRBJ2-1, with 7 nucleotides matching TRBD1. The CDR3 loop spans 16 amino acids. The V gene end was trimmed by 1 base and the J gene end by 2 bases; junction bases not matched to a gene: 5. Germline values: CDR1 MGHRA, CDR2 YSYEKL. The CDR3 nucleotides are TGCGCCAGCAGCCAAGTAGTGGGACAGACCTACAATGAGCAGTTCTTC. Amino acids: CASSQVVGQTYNEQFF.

The genes are TRBV5-4 and TRBJ1-2; TRBD1 matches 9 bases. The ends lost 3 bases at V and 7 bases at J; junction bases unmatched: 7. CDR1 is SGHNT and CDR2 is YYREEE in the germline V gene (reference sequence). The CDR3 has 14 amino acids. This CDR3 reads CASSYPGTGLGYTF. Written as DNA, the CDR3 is TGTGCCAGCAGCTACCCCGGGACAGGGCTTGGCTACACCTTC.

This chain uses TRBV7-6 with TRBJ1-2; 10 bases map to TRBD1. V lost 3 bases, J lost 3 bases, and 4 bases stayed unmatched. CDR3 length: 15 residues. Germline V gives CDR1 SGHVS, CDR2 FNYEAQ. CDR3 sequence reads: CASSLGTGEHYGYTF. Written as DNA, the CDR3 is TGTGCCAGCAGCTTGGGGACAGGGGAACACTATGGCTACACCTTC.

V usage is TRBV6-1 and J usage is TRBJ1-2; the D gene is possibly TRBD1 (5 bases). Germline V gene data show CDR1 as MNHNS and CDR2 as SASEGT. CDR3 length equals 15 residues. The germline V and J ends were trimmed by 3 bases and 3 bases, with 14 bases remaining between them. CDR3 sequence (DNA): TGTGCCAGCAGTGAGGACCTAAGGGGAGACTATGGCTACACCTTC. It yields the protein CASSEDLRGDYGYTF.

This chain links TRBV28 with TRBJ1-5, with 7 bases aligning to TRBD1. The CDR3 is made up of 14 amino acids. Per germline, CDR1 MDHEN and CDR2 SYDVKM. J was trimmed by 5 bases and V by 7 bases; bases with no gene match: 8. The CDR3 nucleotides read TGTGCCAGCATCCCTGGGGACAGAGATCAGCCCCAGCATTTT. Amino acids: CASIPGDRDQPQHF.

The chain carries TRBV28 and TRBJ2-3; D call uncertain. The CDR3 runs to 13 residues. V shed 10 bases and J shed 3 bases, with 14 bases lying between them. Per germline, CDR1 MDHEN and CDR2 SYDVKM. CDR3 nucleotide sequence: TGTGCCACCCAGAGTTCCCTAACAGATACGCAGTATTTT. This codes for CATQSSLTDTQYF.